Each of the 21 T cell receptor beta chains below was sequenced from the same sample in a study of T cell repertoires in cytomegalovirus infection (dated by TCRdb to the late 2010s). Sequencing took place on an Illumina HiSeq 1500. In TCRdb, the public reads were trimmed at Q25 with fastp and aligned with MiXCR, with productive beta chains retained. Every entry covers one CDR3 protein and lists the most common genes and DNA from its rows. The sample has approximately 180,000 distinct CDR3 sequences on record, about a sixth of them singletons. The biggest ten clones account for under 30% of the sample. The specimen sequenced was CD8+ T cells from PBMCs. The receptor source for this set is a human donor in good health (CMV status not recorded). Some clones in this sample may be carry-over from other donors' samples.

This chain joins TRBV12-3 or TRBV12-4 and TRBJ2-1; 7 positions match TRBD1. Losses at the gene ends were 4 bases for V and 2 bases for J; bases not matched to a gene: 2. This CDR3 region has 14 residues. Written as DNA, the CDR3 is TGTGCCAGCAGTTGGACAGGACCCTACAATGAGCAGTTCTTC. Amino acid sequence: CASSWTGPYNEQFF.

This clonotype was observed a handful of times. This chain connects TRBV9 to TRBJ2-1, with D possibly matching TRBD2 (6 bases). The CDR3 has 16 residues. Between the trimmed V and J ends, which lost 0 bases and 1 base, there was a span of 11 bases. Germline V gene lookup returns CDR1 SGDLS and CDR2 YYNGEE. The CDR3: CASSVEEGRSYNEQFF. The CDR3 coding sequence is TGTGCCAGCAGCGTAGAGGAGGGACGGTCCTACAATGAGCAGTTCTTC.

J is TRBJ1-1 and V is TRBV7-2; 9 positions match TRBD1. This CDR3 spans 15 amino acids. Trimming at V came to 3 bases and at J to 2 bases, leaving 4 bases not matched to a gene. Germline CDR1 reads SGHTA; CDR2 reads FQGNSA. CDR3 amino acids: CASSFRTGANTEAFF. The CDR3 nucleotides read TGTGCCAGCAGCTTTAGGACAGGGGCCAACACTGAAGCTTTCTTT.

This clonotype was picked up a small number of times. The rearrangement uses TRBV9 and TRBJ2-7, with D hard to call. The germline V gene has CDR1 SGDLS and CDR2 YYNGEE. This CDR3 region has 18 residues. V lost 4 bases and J 1 base, leaving 24 bases between the germline ends. CDR3 sequence reads: CASSTNPGTEQLSYEQYF. The CDR3 DNA sequence: TGTGCCAGCAGCACCAATCCTGGAACAGAGCAATTATCCTACGAGCAGTACTTC.

V and J are TRBV20-1 and TRBJ2-1; 9 bases fit TRBD2. This CDR3 is built from 18 residues. The V segment lost 2 bases and the J segment 5 bases; nucleotides outside the gene matches: 16. Germline lookup yields CDR1 DFQATT and CDR2 SNEGSKA (reference sequence). Here the CDR3 DNA reads TGCAGTGCTAGACCAGCGGGGGGTTCGGGGACGGGGCACAATGAGCAGTTCTTC. It is translated as CSARPAGGSGTGHNEQFF.

This clonotype was observed a few times. The chain joins TRBV10-3 to TRBJ1-5; the match to TRBD1 covers 7 bases. CDR3 size: 15 residues. J was trimmed by 1 base and V by 8 bases; bases with no gene match: 8. Germline V gene sequence: CDR1 ENHRY, CDR2 SYGVKD. In DNA, the CDR3 is TGTGCCATCGGTTACAGGGGAGGAAGCAATCAGCCCCAGCATTTT. Residues: CAIGYRGGSNQPQHF.

This clonotype has at least ten counts. The chain joins TRBV7-2 to TRBJ2-1; D not resolved. The germline V and J ends were trimmed by 2 bases and 2 bases, with 10 bases remaining between them. This CDR3 has 15 residues. Germline V gene lookup returns CDR1 SGHTA and CDR2 FQGNSA. This chain's CDR3 is CASSLRWDAYNEQFF. CDR3 DNA: TGTGCCAGCAGCTTAAGGTGGGATGCCTACAATGAGCAGTTCTTC.

This clonotype was counted a few times. The V gene is TRBV7-2, the J gene TRBJ2-1; D is possibly TRBD1 (6 bases). CDR1 and CDR2 from the germline V gene are SGHTA and FQGNSA. This CDR3 has 14 amino acids. V lost 3 bases and J 4 bases, leaving 10 bases between the germline ends. The CDR3 coding sequence is TGTGCCAGCAGCTTCAGACAGGCTTACAATGAGCAGTTCTTC. This gives the protein CASSFRQAYNEQFF.

This clonotype was detected a few times. The CDR3 sequence is CASGPAGTAISGNTIYF. CDR3 DNA: TGTGCTAGTGGTCCGGCCGGGACAGCGATCTCTGGAAACACCATATATTTT. V and J are TRBV12-5 and TRBJ1-3, with TRBD1 matching 7 bases. V dropped 5 bases and J dropped 0; count of bases not matched to a gene: 10. The CDR3 totals 17 residues. In germline, CDR1 is LGHNT, CDR2 FRNRAP.

This sequence joins TRBV2 and TRBJ2-1; D might be TRBD2 (5 bases). Germline CDR1 is SNHLY and CDR2 is FYNNEI. The V and J ends lost 11 bases and 5 bases respectively, with 10 bases between them. The CDR3 covers 11 residues. CDR3 bases: TGTGCCGGTCGGAGGCACAATGAGCAGTTCTTC. Translated: CAGRRHNEQFF.

This chain joins TRBV24-1 and TRBJ2-5; D unresolved. This CDR3 has 12 amino acids. Germline CDR1 KGHDR, CDR2 SFDVKD. Trimming removed 0 bases at V and 4 bases at J, with 2 bases between. CDR3 region: CATSDLSETQYF. For the CDR3, the DNA is TGTGCCACCAGTGATTTGTCAGAGACCCAGTACTTC.

J is TRBJ1-1 and V is TRBV6-2 or TRBV6-3; 11 positions agree with TRBD1. This CDR3 is built from 16 residues. J gave up 2 bases and V 6 bases, and 8 bases lay outside the gene matches. The germline gives CDR1 MNHEY, CDR2 SVGEGT. This CDR3 is CASRNGQGAINTEAFF. In DNA, the CDR3 is TGTGCCAGCAGAAACGGACAGGGGGCGATTAACACTGAAGCTTTCTTT.

J is TRBJ1-1 and V is TRBV19, with D unresolved. This CDR3 spans 15 amino acids. Trimming removed 2 bases at V and 4 bases at J, with 14 bases between. From germline, CDR1 is LNHDA and CDR2 SQIVND (reference sequence). The CDR3 here is CASSISLTPGTEAFF. In DNA form, the CDR3 reads TGTGCCAGTAGTATAAGTTTGACTCCGGGCACTGAAGCTTTCTTT.

A few counts support this clonotype. V gene TRBV7-2 combines with J gene TRBJ1-4; D may be TRBD1 (5 bases). The CDR3 length is 18 residues. Germline V CDR1 and CDR2: SGHTA, FQGNSA. Trimming shortened V by 6 bases and J by 4 bases, and 24 bases separated the two germline ends. Here the CDR3 reads CASSSHLRGGPYNEKLFF. CDR3 nucleotide sequence: TGTGCCAGCAGTTCCCACCTAAGGGGCGGGCCTTATAATGAAAAACTGTTTTTT.

The rearrangement joins TRBV13 to TRBJ2-3, with 7 bases identical to TRBD1. J gave up 2 bases and V 5 bases, and 19 bases lay outside the gene matches. CDR3 length: 19 amino acids. Germline lookup yields CDR1 PRHDT and CDR2 FYEKMQ (reference sequence). CDR3 sequence reads: CASSPQIGTAEAPTDTQYF. The CDR3 DNA sequence: TGTGCCAGCAGCCCTCAGATTGGGACAGCGGAGGCACCCACAGATACGCAGTATTTT.

The rearrangement uses TRBV7-9 and TRBJ2-7; D is perhaps TRBD2 (6 bases). The V and J ends lost 5 bases and 5 bases respectively, with 13 bases between them. Germline values: CDR1 SEHNR, CDR2 FQNEAQ (reference sequence). The length of the CDR3 is 13 residues. The CDR3 spells CASSPGGGDEQYF. CDR3 nucleotides: TGTGCCAGCAGCCCCGGGGGTGGGGACGAGCAGTACTTC.

The table lists this clonotype with a few counts. The chain couples TRBV28 to TRBJ1-5; TRBD1 is a possible D gene (6 bases). V was shortened by 5 bases and J by 0 bases, with 14 bases between the two germline ends. The V gene's germline CDR1 is MDHEN and CDR2 SYDVKM. The CDR3 runs to 16 residues. DNA for the CDR3: TGTGCCAGCAGTCGAAAAGGACAGTATAGCAATCAGCCCCAGCATTTT. Protein sequence: CASSRKGQYSNQPQHF.

The V call is TRBV5-6, the J call TRBJ1-1; 8 nucleotides agree with TRBD1. CDR1 and CDR2 (germline): SGHDT, YYEEEE. The CDR3 consists of 18 residues. J gave up 0 bases and V 0 bases, and 10 bases lay outside the gene matches. The CDR3, as DNA: TGTGCCAGCAGCTTGGCCTTCGGGCAGGGGGCGGTGAACACTGAAGCTTTCTTT. This translates into CASSLAFGQGAVNTEAFF. Looking up the rest from reference TRBV5-6 and TRBJ1-1 gives the full variable domain: DAGVTQSPTHLIKTRGQQVTLRCSPKSGHDTVSWYQQALGQGPQFIFQYYEEEERQRGNFPDRFSGHQFPNYSSELNVNALLLGDSALYLCASSLAFGQGAVNTEAFFGQGTRLTVV.

The DNA for the CDR3 is TGTGCCAGCAGCCCGATGGGGGGGCCCATTTCCAATGAGCAGTTCTTC. Translation: CASSPMGGPISNEQFF. The chain employs TRBV7-9 and TRBJ2-1; D is perhaps TRBD2 (7 bases). The V end was cut by 5 bases, the J end by 6 bases, with 20 bases between. CDR1 SEHNR and CDR2 FQNEAQ come from the germline V gene (reference sequence). The CDR3 totals 16 residues. Based on the CDR3 plus reference TRBV7-9 and TRBJ2-1, the full variable domain is DTGVSQNPRHKITKRGQNVTFRCDPISEHNRLYWYRQTLGQGPEFLTYFQNEAQLEKSRLLSDRFSAERPKGSFSTLEIQRTEQGDSAMYLCASSPMGGPISNEQFFGPGTRLTVL.

A few counts support this clonotype. The V gene is TRBV4-2, the J gene TRBJ1-2, with D perhaps TRBD1 (6 bases). Germline loops: CDR1 LGHNA, CDR2 YNFKEQ. This CDR3 region has 14 residues. Trimming left V 3 bases short and J 4 bases short, with 12 bases between. The CDR3 spells CASSHPQGSYGYTF. CDR3 nucleotide sequence: TGTGCCAGCAGCCACCCCCAGGGGAGCTATGGCTACACCTTC.

This clonotype has a handful of counts. The chain is built from TRBV6-6 and TRBJ1-2; D might be TRBD1 (6 bases). Trimming pared 2 bases from V and 0 bases from J, leaving 19 bases between. Germline CDR1 and CDR2: MNHNY and SVGAGI (reference sequence). The CDR3 extends over 18 amino acids. CDR3 nucleotides: TGTGCCAGCAGTTACCTAGCAACGACAGGAAATTCTAACTATGGCTACACCTTC. Translating it yields CASSYLATTGNSNYGYTF.